This T cell receptor beta chain stems from a study of T-cell memory formation after mild COVID-19. Study-wide background: TCR clusters were largely donor specific. Study conclusions and caveats: The finding that pre-infection memory included some responding clones suggested that cross-reactive memory joined.

With constant-segment primers, 5'RACE yielded cDNA libraries of TCR alpha and TCR beta that carried sample barcodes and UMIs. One entry per CDR3 protein results from TCRdb running MiXCR on the 5' RACE reads. This sample has 120,000 to 150,000 distinct CDR3 sequences, with roughly 6.3% found just once. The V gene end was trimmed by 5 bases and the J gene end by 5 bases; junction bases not matched to a gene: 13. The CDR3 is 16 amino acids. CDR1 SSHAT and CDR2 FNYEAQ come from the germline V gene (reference sequence). This clonotype was observed a few times. Its antigen is currently unknown. The source of this sequence is an adult woman who had mild COVID-19 (a few samples of this study predate the infection). Cell type and time point are not known. Specimen: PBMCs or a T cell subset sorted from them (not recorded which). The chain uses TRBV7-7 and TRBJ2-5; 8 bases match TRBD1. The CDR3, as DNA: TGTGCCAGCAGCCGGAATAAACAGGGGGTTTTCGAGACCCAGTACTTC. As protein: CASSRNKQGVFETQYF. Drawing the rest from reference TRBV7-7 and TRBJ2-5, the complete variable domain is GAGVSQSPRYKVTKRGQDVTLRCDPISSHATLYWYQQALGQGPEFLTYFNYEAQPDKSGLPSDRFSAERPEGSISTLTIQRTEQRDSAMYRCASSRNKQGVFETQYFGPGTRLLVL.